This TCR beta chain was profiled in a study of T cell clonality in common variable immunodeficiency. Whole-study findings and limits: Common variable immunodeficiency TCR beta sequences reportedly had fewer deletions and N-nucleotide insertions.

The table came from immunoSEQ multiplex PCR; TCRdb's copy has only in-frame clones and leaves some out. In total the sample includes 11,000 to 15,000 clones, none of them seen once. There are 16 residues in the CDR3. The junction had 11 bases not matched to a gene; V was cut back by 10 bases and J by 2 bases. CDR1 MNHEY and CDR2 SVGEGT come from the germline V gene. Of note for this clone: What it recognizes is unknown. The read ends 3 residues early relative to the CDR3; the germline J gene fills the gap.

This clonotype originated in a human donor with common variable immunodeficiency. Specimen: peripheral blood mononuclear cells. The J gene is TRBJ2-3, the V gene TRBV6-2 or TRBV6-3; 11 bases fit TRBD2. The part of the CDR3 DNA that was read is TGTGCCACGCTGCCGGGACTAGCGGATCTCACAGATACG. Its translation: CATLPGLADLTDT. The CDR3, in full, reads CATLPGLADLTDTQYF.